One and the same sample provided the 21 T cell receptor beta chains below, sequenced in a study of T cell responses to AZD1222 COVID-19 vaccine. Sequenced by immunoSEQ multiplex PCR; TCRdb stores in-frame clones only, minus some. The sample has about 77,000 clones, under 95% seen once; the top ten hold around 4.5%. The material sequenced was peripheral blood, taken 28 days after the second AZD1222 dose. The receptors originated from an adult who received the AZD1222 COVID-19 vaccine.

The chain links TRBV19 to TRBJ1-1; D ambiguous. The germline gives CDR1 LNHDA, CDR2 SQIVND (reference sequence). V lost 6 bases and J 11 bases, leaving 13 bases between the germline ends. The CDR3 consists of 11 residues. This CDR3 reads CASRFALTAFF. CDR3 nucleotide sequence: TGTGCCAGTAGATTCGCACTAACCGCTTTCTTT.

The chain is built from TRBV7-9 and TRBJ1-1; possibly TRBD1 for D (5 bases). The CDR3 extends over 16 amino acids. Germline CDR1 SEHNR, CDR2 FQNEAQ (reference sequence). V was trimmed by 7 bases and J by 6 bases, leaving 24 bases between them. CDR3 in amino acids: CASNSDMSGGGAEAFF. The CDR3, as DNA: TGTGCCAGCAACTCCGATATGTCTGGTGGGGGGGCTGAAGCTTTCTTT.

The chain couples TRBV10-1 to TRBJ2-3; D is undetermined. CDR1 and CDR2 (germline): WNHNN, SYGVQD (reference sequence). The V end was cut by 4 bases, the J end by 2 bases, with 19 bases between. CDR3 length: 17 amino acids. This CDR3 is CASSGIGRKEPTDTQYF. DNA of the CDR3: TGCGCCAGCAGTGGTATAGGACGCAAAGAACCCACAGATACGCAGTATTTT.

This CDR3 reads CASITPWTSPYEQYF. The CDR3 region has the DNA TGTGCCAGCATCACCCCTTGGACCTCCCCCTACGAGCAGTACTTC. J is TRBJ2-7 and V is TRBV7-4, with D uncertain. V lost 7 bases, J lost 2 bases, and 18 bases lay in between. Germline CDR1 and CDR2: SGHVT and SQSDAQ. The CDR3 loop spans 15 amino acids.

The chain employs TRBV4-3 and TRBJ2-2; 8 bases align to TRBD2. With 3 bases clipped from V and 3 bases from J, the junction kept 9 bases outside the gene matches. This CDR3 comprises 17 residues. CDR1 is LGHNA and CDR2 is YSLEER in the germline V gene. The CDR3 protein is CASSHSLAGFDTGELFF. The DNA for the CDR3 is TGCGCCAGCAGCCATTCGTTAGCGGGGTTTGACACCGGGGAGCTGTTTTTT.

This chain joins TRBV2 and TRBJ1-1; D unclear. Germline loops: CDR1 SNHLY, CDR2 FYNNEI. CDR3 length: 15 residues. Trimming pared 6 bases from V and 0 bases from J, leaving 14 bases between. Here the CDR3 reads CASSPGGALNTEAFF. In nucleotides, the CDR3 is TGTGCCAGCAGCCCCGGTGGTGCACTGAACACTGAAGCTTTCTTT.

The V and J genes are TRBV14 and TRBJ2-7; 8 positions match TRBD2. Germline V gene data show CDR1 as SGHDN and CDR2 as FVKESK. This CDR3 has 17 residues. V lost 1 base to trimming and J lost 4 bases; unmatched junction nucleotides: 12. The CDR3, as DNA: TGTGCCAGCAGCCAAGTTGATTGGCGGGAGGTCGGGTACGAGCAGTACTTC. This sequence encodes CASSQVDWREVGYEQYF.

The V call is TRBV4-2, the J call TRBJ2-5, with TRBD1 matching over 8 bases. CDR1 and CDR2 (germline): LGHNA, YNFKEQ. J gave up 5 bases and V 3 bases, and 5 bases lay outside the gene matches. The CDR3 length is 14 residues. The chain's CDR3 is CASSHTGGRETQYF. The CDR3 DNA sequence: TGTGCCAGCAGCCATACAGGGGGTCGGGAGACCCAGTACTTC.

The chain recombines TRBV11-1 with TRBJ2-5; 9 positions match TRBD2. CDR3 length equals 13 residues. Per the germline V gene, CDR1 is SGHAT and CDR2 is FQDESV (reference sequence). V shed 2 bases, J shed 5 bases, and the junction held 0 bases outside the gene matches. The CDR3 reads CASSLSGRETQYF. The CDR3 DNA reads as TGTGCCAGCAGCTTAAGCGGGAGGGAGACCCAGTACTTC.

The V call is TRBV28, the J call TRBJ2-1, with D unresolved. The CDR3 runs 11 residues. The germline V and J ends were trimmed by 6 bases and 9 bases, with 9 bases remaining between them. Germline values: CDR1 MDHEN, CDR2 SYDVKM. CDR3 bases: TGTGCCAGCAGGTTGGACGGTGAGCAGTTCTTC. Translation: CASRLDGEQFF.

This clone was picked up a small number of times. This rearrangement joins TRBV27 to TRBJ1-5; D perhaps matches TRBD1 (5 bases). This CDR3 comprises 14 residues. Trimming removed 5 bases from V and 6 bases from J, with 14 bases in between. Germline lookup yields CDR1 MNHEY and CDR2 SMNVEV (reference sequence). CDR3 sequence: CASSPLGGPQPQHF. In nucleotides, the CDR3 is TGTGCCAGCAGTCCCCTGGGGGGTCCTCAGCCCCAGCATTTT.

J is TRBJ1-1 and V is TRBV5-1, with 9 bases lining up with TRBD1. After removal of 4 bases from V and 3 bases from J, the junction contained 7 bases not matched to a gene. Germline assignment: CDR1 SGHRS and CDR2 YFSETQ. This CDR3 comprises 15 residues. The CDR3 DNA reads TGCGCCAGCAGCGTGGACAGGGGTAGGGACACTGAAGCTTTCTTT. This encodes CASSVDRGRDTEAFF.

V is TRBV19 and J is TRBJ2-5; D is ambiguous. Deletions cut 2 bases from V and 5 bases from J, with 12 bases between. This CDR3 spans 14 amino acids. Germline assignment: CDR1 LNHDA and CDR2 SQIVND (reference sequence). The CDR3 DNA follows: TGTGCCAGTAGTATATCCCCCGGTCGGGAGACCCAGTACTTC. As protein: CASSISPGRETQYF. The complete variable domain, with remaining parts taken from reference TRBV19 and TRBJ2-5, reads DGGITQSPKYLFRKEGQNVTLSCEQNLNHDAMYWYRQDPGQGLRLIYYSQIVNDFQKGDIAEGYSVSREKKESFPLTVTSAQKNPTAFYLCASSISPGRETQYFGPGTRLLVL.

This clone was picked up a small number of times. CDR3 coding DNA: TGCGCCAGCAGCTCATCAGACAGGGCAACAGATACGCAGTATTTT. It yields the protein CASSSSDRATDTQYF. J is TRBJ2-3 and V is TRBV5-1; 7 nucleotides agree with TRBD1. This CDR3 contains 15 residues. CDR1 is SGHRS and CDR2 is YFSETQ in the germline V gene. V shed 3 bases, J shed 3 bases, and the junction held 7 bases outside the gene matches.

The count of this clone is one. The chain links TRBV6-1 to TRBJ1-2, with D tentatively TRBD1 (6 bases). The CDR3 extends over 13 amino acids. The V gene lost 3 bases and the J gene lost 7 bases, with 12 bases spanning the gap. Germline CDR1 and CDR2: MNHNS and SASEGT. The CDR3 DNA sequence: TGTGCCAGCAGTGATTACAGGGCCACTGGCTACACCTTC. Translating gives CASSDYRATGYTF.

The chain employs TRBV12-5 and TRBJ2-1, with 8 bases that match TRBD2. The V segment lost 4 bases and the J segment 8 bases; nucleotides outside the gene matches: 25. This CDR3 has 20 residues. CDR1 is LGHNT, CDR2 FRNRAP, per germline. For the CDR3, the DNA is TGTGCTAGTGGTTCCCCAACCCTTCTCCAAGCGGGAGTGGACATCGATGAGCAGTTCTTC. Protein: CASGSPTLLQAGVDIDEQFF.

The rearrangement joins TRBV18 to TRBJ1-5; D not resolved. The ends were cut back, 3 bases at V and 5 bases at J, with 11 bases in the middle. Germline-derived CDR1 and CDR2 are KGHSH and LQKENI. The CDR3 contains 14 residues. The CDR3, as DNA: TGTGCCAGCTCACCCTCCGGCAGTTATCAGCCCCAGCATTTT. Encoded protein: CASSPSGSYQPQHF.

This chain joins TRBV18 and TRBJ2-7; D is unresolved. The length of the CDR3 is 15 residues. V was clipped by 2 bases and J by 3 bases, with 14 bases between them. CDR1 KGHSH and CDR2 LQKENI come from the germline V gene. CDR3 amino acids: CASSPNPRPRYEQYF. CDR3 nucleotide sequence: TGTGCCAGCTCACCAAATCCACGGCCCCGCTACGAGCAGTACTTC.

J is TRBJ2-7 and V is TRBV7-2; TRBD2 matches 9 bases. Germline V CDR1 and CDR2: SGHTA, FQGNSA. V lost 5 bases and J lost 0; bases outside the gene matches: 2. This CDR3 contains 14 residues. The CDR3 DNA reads TGTGCCAGCAGCCGTAGCGGGAGCTCCTACGAGCAGTACTTC. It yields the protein CASSRSGSSYEQYF. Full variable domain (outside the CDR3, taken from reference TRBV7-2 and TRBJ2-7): GAGVSQSPSNKVTEKGKDVELRCDPISGHTALYWYRQSLGQGLEFLIYFQGNSAPDKSGLPSDRFSAERTGGSVSTLTIQRTQQEDSAVYLCASSRSGSSYEQYFGPGTRLTVT.

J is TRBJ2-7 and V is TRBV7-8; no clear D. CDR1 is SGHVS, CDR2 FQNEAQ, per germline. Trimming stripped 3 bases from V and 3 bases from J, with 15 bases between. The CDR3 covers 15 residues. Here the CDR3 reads CASSFRRPLNYEQYF. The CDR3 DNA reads TGTGCCAGCAGCTTCCGGCGGCCCCTGAACTACGAGCAGTACTTC.

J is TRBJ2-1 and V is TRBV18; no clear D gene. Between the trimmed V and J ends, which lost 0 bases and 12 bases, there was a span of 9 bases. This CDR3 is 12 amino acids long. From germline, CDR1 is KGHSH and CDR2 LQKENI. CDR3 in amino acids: CASSPPGRRQFF. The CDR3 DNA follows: TGTGCCAGCTCACCACCGGGCCGGAGGCAGTTCTTC. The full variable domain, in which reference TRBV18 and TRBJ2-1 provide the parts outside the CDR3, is NAGVMQNPRHLVRRRGQEARLRCSPMKGHSHVYWYRQLPEEGLKFMVYLQKENIIDESGMPKERFSAEFPKEGPSILRIQQVVRGDSAAYFCASSPPGRRQFFGPGTRLTVL.